One sample yielded the 31 T cell receptor beta chains listed below, sequenced in a study of shared clonotypes between healthy human individuals. Libraries were prepared by immunoSEQ multiplex PCR; TCRdb keeps only in-frame clonotypes and omits some of them. This sample has over 2 million clones, with roughly 95% found just once. Terminally differentiated effector memory CD45RA+ cells were excluded from the naive CD8 cells, which were CD45RO-negative and positively selected for CCR7. Sequenced sample: naive CD8+ T cells sorted from blood. The receptors here all came from a man younger than 35 in good health.

This chain uses TRBV5-1 with TRBJ2-1, with TRBD1 matching 8 bases. CDR3 length: 12 residues. Germline V lookup: CDR1 SGHRS, CDR2 YFSETQ. V lost 4 bases to trimming and J lost 8 bases; unmatched junction nucleotides: 2. CDR3 DNA sequence: TGCGCCAGCAGCGCACAGGGGGATGAGCAGTTCTTC. As protein: CASSAQGDEQFF.

As DNA, the CDR3 is TGTGCCAGCAGCTCCGGGACTAGCGGCCTAACCGGGGAGCTGTTTTTT. Translating it yields CASSSGTSGLTGELFF. The chain is built from TRBV5-6 and TRBJ2-2, with 11 positions matching TRBD2. Germline-derived CDR1 and CDR2 are SGHDT and YYEEEE. V shed 3 bases and J 5 bases; nucleotides not matched to a gene: 6. The CDR3 runs to 16 residues.

This clone was recorded once. The chain is built from TRBV29-1 and TRBJ2-7; possible D gene TRBD2, 7 bases. From germline, CDR1 is SQVTM and CDR2 ANQGSEA. The CDR3 consists of 14 residues. The V end was cut by 4 bases, the J end by 4 bases, with 17 bases between. The CDR3 bases are TGCAGCGTTGCGGGGGGCGATATATCTTACGAGCAGTACTTC. Protein: CSVAGGDISYEQYF.

The rearrangement links TRBV7-9 to TRBJ2-5; the D call may be TRBD1 or TRBD2 (5 bases each). Trimming pared 1 base from V and 5 bases from J, leaving 14 bases between. Germline V gene lookup returns CDR1 SEHNR and CDR2 FQNEAQ (reference sequence). This CDR3 comprises 15 residues. The CDR3 reads CASSLVSGTGETQYF. The DNA of the CDR3 is TGTGCCAGCAGCTTAGTTTCAGGGACGGGCGAGACCCAGTACTTC.

Concerning this clone: This specimen includes other DNA sequences encoding the same CDR3. V and J are TRBV9 and TRBJ2-7; no clear D gene. The CDR3 has 13 residues. V dropped 2 bases and J dropped 2 bases, with 8 bases sitting between them. Germline values: CDR1 SGDLS, CDR2 YYNGEE. CDR3 loop: CASSVGGTYEQYF. The DNA for the CDR3 is TGTGCCAGCAGCGTTGGTGGAACCTACGAGCAGTACTTC.

The gene calls are TRBV28 and TRBJ2-1; no reliable D call. This CDR3 is 11 amino acids long. In germline, CDR1 is MDHEN, CDR2 SYDVKM. The V end lost 4 bases, the J end lost 14 bases, and 12 bases lay between the germline ends. This CDR3 reads CASSSRAPEFF. The CDR3, as DNA: TGTGCCAGCAGTTCCCGGGCCCCCGAGTTCTTC.

DNA of the CDR3: TGCGCCAGCAGCCCGACCGGGACAGGAGCCTACGAGCAGTACTTC. As protein: CASSPTGTGAYEQYF. This chain connects TRBV4-3 to TRBJ2-7; 8 positions match TRBD1. CDR1 and CDR2 from the germline V gene are LGHNA and YSLEER. The CDR3 sequence is 15 residues long. The V gene end was trimmed by 4 bases and the J gene end by 2 bases; junction bases not matched to a gene: 7.

This clone was detected only once. The chain is built from TRBV7-9 and TRBJ2-5; 10 bases agree with TRBD1. Trimming at V came to 5 bases and at J to 2 bases, leaving 8 bases not matched to a gene. The germline CDR1 and CDR2 sequences are SEHNR and FQNEAQ (reference sequence). The CDR3 has 16 residues. CDR3 protein: CASSPTPGQGQETQYF. The CDR3 DNA reads as TGTGCCAGCAGCCCGACCCCGGGACAGGGGCAAGAGACCCAGTACTTC.

The chain combines TRBV6-5 with TRBJ2-2; TRBD2 might be the D (6 bases). Germline V gene sequence: CDR1 MNHEY, CDR2 SVGAGI. The CDR3 has 15 residues. V gave up 6 bases and J gave up 0 bases, with 11 bases separating them. CDR3 sequence reads: CASSSGLTNTGELFF. CDR3 DNA: TGTGCCAGCAGCTCGGGACTGACGAACACCGGGGAGCTGTTTTTT.

This chain links TRBV7-9 with TRBJ2-4; D is perhaps TRBD1 (6 bases). Germline V gene data show CDR1 as SEHNR and CDR2 as FQNEAQ (reference sequence). The CDR3 is 15 residues long. The germline V and J ends were trimmed by 4 bases and 6 bases, with 16 bases remaining between them. In nucleotides, the CDR3 is TGTGCCAGCAGCTCTTCCCCAGGGGCTGCAAACATTCAGTACTTC. As protein: CASSSSPGAANIQYF.

The V gene is TRBV9, the J gene TRBJ2-1; 9 bases are shared with TRBD1. This CDR3 is built from 15 residues. Germline V lookup: CDR1 SGDLS, CDR2 YYNGEE. V lost 3 bases, J lost 5 bases, and 6 bases stayed unmatched. In DNA, the CDR3 is TGTGCCAGCAGCGGGAGGGGGACAGGGAACAATGAGCAGTTCTTC. It encodes CASSGRGTGNNEQFF.

Worth noting for this clone: In the same sample, other DNA sequences code for this CDR3. V is TRBV5-6 and J is TRBJ2-7; D is uncertain. The V end lost 4 bases, the J end lost 1 base, and 6 bases lay between the germline ends. CDR1 SGHDT and CDR2 YYEEEE come from the germline V gene. The CDR3 contains 12 residues. The CDR3 DNA reads as TGTGCCAGCAGCCTTAGTTCCTACGAGCAGTACTTC. Protein product: CASSLSSYEQYF.

The chain employs TRBV7-2 and TRBJ2-1; D may be TRBD1 (5 bases). From germline, CDR1 is SGHTA and CDR2 FQGNSA. The CDR3 extends over 13 amino acids. V lost 10 bases and J 6 bases, leaving 16 bases between the germline ends. CDR3 in amino acids: CAIEPWGANEQFF. In DNA form, the CDR3 reads TGTGCCATCGAACCGTGGGGCGCCAATGAGCAGTTCTTC.

The chain carries TRBV27 and TRBJ1-1; 7 bases are shared with TRBD1. Germline CDR1 MNHEY, CDR2 SMNVEV (reference sequence). The trim removed 5 bases at V and 0 bases at J, leaving 6 bases unmatched. The CDR3 sequence is 15 residues long. The CDR3 bases are TGTGCCAGCAGTCCGCGGGACAGATTGAACACTGAAGCTTTCTTT. Translating gives CASSPRDRLNTEAFF.

V gene TRBV25-1 combines with J gene TRBJ1-2; D is possibly TRBD1 (5 bases). The CDR3 is made up of 15 amino acids. Per germline, CDR1 MGHDK and CDR2 SYGVNS. V shed 0 bases and J shed 0 bases, with 8 bases lying between them. In nucleotides, the CDR3 is TGTGCCAGCAGTGAATATGAGGGACCTAACTATGGCTACACCTTC. It encodes CASSEYEGPNYGYTF.

V is TRBV29-1 and J is TRBJ2-7, with TRBD1 identical over 10 bases. CDR3 length: 17 residues. CDR1 is SQVTM, CDR2 ANQGSEA, per germline. Germline trimming cut 5 bases from V and 4 bases from J; bases unmatched to any gene: 17. The CDR3 nucleotides read TGCAGCGTTAAATCCGGGACAGGGGACTCAGAAGGTTACGAGCAGTACTTC. Protein: CSVKSGTGDSEGYEQYF.

The chain is built from TRBV5-4 and TRBJ2-7; 9 bases align to TRBD2. Trimming removed 4 bases from V and 0 bases from J; junction bases left unmatched: 5. This CDR3 has 15 amino acids. Per germline, CDR1 SGHNT and CDR2 YYREEE (reference sequence). The DNA for the CDR3 is TGTGCCAGCAGCCTGACTAGCGGTCCCTCCTACGAGCAGTACTTC. Residues: CASSLTSGPSYEQYF.

The chain joins TRBV4-3 to TRBJ2-1; D call uncertain. The CDR3 sequence is 13 residues long. Looked up from germline, CDR1 is LGHNA and CDR2 is YSLEER. V dropped 0 bases and J dropped 7 bases, with 7 bases sitting between them. CDR3 sequence reads: CASSQDRLNEQFF. CDR3 in DNA: TGCGCCAGCAGCCAAGATCGGCTTAATGAGCAGTTCTTC.

V is TRBV6-1 and J is TRBJ1-1; D unclear. The germline V and J ends were trimmed by 1 base and 2 bases, with 11 bases remaining between them. The CDR3 contains 15 residues. The germline gives CDR1 MNHNS, CDR2 SASEGT. CDR3 bases: TGTGCCAGCAGTGAAGTAGGGTGGGAAAACACTGAAGCTTTCTTT. Translated, it gives CASSEVGWENTEAFF.

As concerns this clone: Other DNA sequences in the same sample also yield this CDR3. V usage is TRBV4-1 and J usage is TRBJ2-1; 7 nucleotides line up with TRBD2. V gave up 3 bases and J gave up 1 base; unmatched junction bases: 3. This CDR3 comprises 15 residues. The germline V gene has CDR1 MGHRA and CDR2 YSYEKL. The chain's CDR3 is CASSQGGGSYNEQFF. DNA for the CDR3: TGCGCCAGCAGCCAGGGCGGGGGATCCTACAATGAGCAGTTCTTC.

This rearrangement joins TRBV9 to TRBJ1-1; D remains ambiguous. CDR1 is SGDLS, CDR2 YYNGEE, per germline. V was trimmed by 0 bases and J by 4 bases, leaving 10 bases between them. This CDR3 spans 14 amino acids. DNA of the CDR3: TGTGCCAGCAGCGTAGGATGGGGAATCACTGAAGCTTTCTTT. Protein sequence: CASSVGWGITEAFF.

This chain links TRBV5-8 with TRBJ2-3; the D gene is possibly TRBD2 (5 bases). CDR3 length equals 13 residues. Between the trimmed V and J ends, which lost 1 base and 4 bases, there was a span of 7 bases. Germline CDR1 SGHTS, CDR2 YDEGEE. CDR3 sequence (DNA): TGTGCCAGCAGCTTGAGGGAGTCAGATACGCAGTATTTT. This sequence encodes CASSLRESDTQYF. Complete variable domain (other parts from reference TRBV5-8 and TRBJ2-3): EAGVTQSPTHLIKTRGQQATLRCSPISGHTSVYWYQQALGLGLQFLLWYDEGEERNRGNFPPRFSGRQFPNYSSELNVNALELEDSALYLCASSLRESDTQYFGPGTRLTVL.

The rearrangement joins TRBV11-2 to TRBJ2-7, with TRBD2 as a possible D gene (6 bases). The CDR3 runs to 14 residues. Trimming took off 5 bases at V and 4 bases at J, with 15 bases between the two ends. Germline V lookup: CDR1 SGHAT, CDR2 FQNNGV. CDR3 in DNA: TGTGCCAGCAGCCGTCGGGACTTCGGGTACGAGCAGTACTTC. Its protein product is CASSRRDFGYEQYF.

This rearrangement joins TRBV7-9 to TRBJ1-6; a weak D match, TRBD1 (6 bases). The CDR3 sequence is 15 residues long. In germline, CDR1 is SEHNR, CDR2 FQNEAQ (reference sequence). Between the trimmed V and J ends, which lost 5 bases and 4 bases, there was a span of 12 bases. CDR3 nucleotides: TGTGCCAGCAGCGTTAGGACAGAGTATAATTCACCCCTCCACTTT. It codes for CASSVRTEYNSPLHF.

This clone was found once. CDR3 DNA: TGTGCCATCAGTGAGCAGGGTAGCGGGTCCACAGATACGCAGTATTTT. Its protein product is CAISEQGSGSTDTQYF. V and J are TRBV10-3 and TRBJ2-3; 7 nucleotides line up with TRBD2. Germline loops: CDR1 ENHRY, CDR2 SYGVKD. CDR3 size: 16 residues. J was trimmed by 2 bases and V by 2 bases; bases with no gene match: 7.

This chain uses TRBV7-3 with TRBJ2-2; a weak D match, TRBD2 (6 bases). V dropped 1 base and J dropped 6 bases, with 6 bases sitting between them. The CDR3 runs to 13 residues. In germline, CDR1 is SGHTA, CDR2 FQGTGA. This CDR3 is CASSLSGAGELFF. As DNA, the CDR3 is TGTGCCAGCAGCTTAAGCGGGGCCGGGGAGCTGTTTTTT.

The V and J genes are TRBV6-5 and TRBJ1-4, with D possibly TRBD1 on 5 matching bases. This CDR3 is 16 amino acids long. Trimming left V 0 bases short and J 3 bases short, with 11 bases between. Germline V gene lookup returns CDR1 MNHEY and CDR2 SVGAGI. The CDR3 DNA sequence: TGTGCCAGCAGTTACTCCATTGCAGGGTCTAATGAAAAACTGTTTTTT. Amino acid sequence: CASSYSIAGSNEKLFF.

The gene calls are TRBV13 and TRBJ2-3, with D possibly TRBD1 on 5 matching bases. The CDR3 is made up of 14 amino acids. Germline lookup yields CDR1 PRHDT and CDR2 FYEKMQ (reference sequence). V lost 8 bases to trimming and J lost 1 base, with 13 bases between them. CDR3 DNA: TGTGCCAGCGGTTCAAGGGGTGGCACAGATACGCAGTATTTT. It translates to CASGSRGGTDTQYF.

V gene TRBV28 combines with J gene TRBJ2-3; 12 bases agree with TRBD2. This CDR3 has 17 residues. Losses at the gene ends were 10 bases for V and 3 bases for J; bases not matched to a gene: 14. From germline, CDR1 is MDHEN and CDR2 SYDVKM. The CDR3 DNA is TGTGCCACCACCCCGGCTAGCGGGGGGGCCATGACAGATACGCAGTATTTT. This codes for CATTPASGGAMTDTQYF. The full variable domain, rest sourced from reference TRBV28 and TRBJ2-3, is DVKVTQSSRYLVKRTGEKVFLECVQDMDHENMFWYRQDPGLGLRLIYFSYDVKMKEKGDIPEGYSVSREKKERFSLILESASTNQTSMYLCATTPASGGAMTDTQYFGPGTRLTVL.

CDR3 sequence (DNA): TGTGCCAGCAGTTATTCGGGCAGGGGTTTTGGTACCGGGGAGCTGTTTTTT. It translates to CASSYSGRGFGTGELFF. The chain combines TRBV6-9 with TRBJ2-2, with D possibly TRBD1 on 6 matching bases. Looked up from germline, CDR1 is MNHGY and CDR2 is SVAAGI. The V gene lost 0 bases and the J gene lost 5 bases, with 16 bases spanning the gap. The CDR3 loop spans 17 amino acids.

The gene calls are TRBV5-1 and TRBJ2-5, with a tentative D call TRBD1 (6 bases). CDR3 length equals 16 residues. CDR1 is SGHRS, CDR2 YFSETQ, per germline. Trimming left V 7 bases short and J 3 bases short, with 22 bases between. The CDR3 sequence: CASQIRPKTGKETQYF. The CDR3, as DNA: TGCGCCAGCCAAATAAGGCCCAAGACAGGAAAAGAGACCCAGTACTTC.